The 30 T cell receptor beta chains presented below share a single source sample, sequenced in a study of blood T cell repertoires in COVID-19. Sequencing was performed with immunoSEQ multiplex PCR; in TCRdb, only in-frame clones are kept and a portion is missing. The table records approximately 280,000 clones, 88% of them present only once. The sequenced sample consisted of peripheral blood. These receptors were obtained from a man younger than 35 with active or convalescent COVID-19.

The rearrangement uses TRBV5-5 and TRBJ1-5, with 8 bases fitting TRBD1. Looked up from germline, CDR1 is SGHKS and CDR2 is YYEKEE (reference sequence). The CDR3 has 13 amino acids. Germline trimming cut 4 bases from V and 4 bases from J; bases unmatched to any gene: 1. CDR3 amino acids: CASSGQGNQPQHF. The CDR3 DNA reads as TGTGCCAGCAGCGGACAGGGAAATCAGCCCCAGCATTTT. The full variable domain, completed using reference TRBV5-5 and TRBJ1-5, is DAGVTQSPTHLIKTRGQQVTLRCSPISGHKSVSWYQQVLGQGPQFIFQYYEKEERGRGNFPDRFSARQFPNYSSELNVNALLLGDSALYLCASSGQGNQPQHFGDGTRLSIL.

As DNA, the CDR3 is TGTGCCAGCAGCCATAGCGGGGGGGCCGGGTATGAGCAGTTCTTC. Its protein is CASSHSGGAGYEQFF. The chain has TRBV3-1 (or the pseudogene TRBV3-2) and TRBJ2-1; 11 nucleotides agree with TRBD2. Trimming took 3 bases from V and 8 from J; bases not matched to a gene: 6. The CDR3 consists of 15 residues. Looked up from germline, CDR1 is LGHDT and CDR2 is YNNKEL (reference sequence).

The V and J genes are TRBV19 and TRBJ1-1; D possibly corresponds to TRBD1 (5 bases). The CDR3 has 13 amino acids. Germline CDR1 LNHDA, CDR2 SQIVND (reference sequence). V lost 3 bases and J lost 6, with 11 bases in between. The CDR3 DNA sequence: TGTGCCAGTAGTATTACGGGGGGGTCTGAAGCTTTCTTT. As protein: CASSITGGSEAFF. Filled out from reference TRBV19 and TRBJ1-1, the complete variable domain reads DGGITQSPKYLFRKEGQNVTLSCEQNLNHDAMYWYRQDPGQGLRLIYYSQIVNDFQKGDIAEGYSVSREKKESFPLTVTSAQKNPTAFYLCASSITGGSEAFFGQGTRLTVV.

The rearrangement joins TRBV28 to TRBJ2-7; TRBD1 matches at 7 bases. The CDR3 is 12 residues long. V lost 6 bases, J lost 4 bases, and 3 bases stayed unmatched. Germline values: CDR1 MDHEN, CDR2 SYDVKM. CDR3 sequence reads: CASRRQGYEQYF. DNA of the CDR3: TGTGCCAGCAGGAGACAGGGTTACGAGCAGTACTTC.

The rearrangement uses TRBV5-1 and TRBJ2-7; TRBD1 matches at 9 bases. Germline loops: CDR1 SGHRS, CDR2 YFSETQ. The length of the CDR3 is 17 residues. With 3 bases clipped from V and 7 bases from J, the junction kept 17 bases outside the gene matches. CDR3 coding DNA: TGCGCCAGCAGCTCGCGGCCAGAGGGACAGGGCGCGGGAGAGCAGTACTTC. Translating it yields CASSSRPEGQGAGEQYF.

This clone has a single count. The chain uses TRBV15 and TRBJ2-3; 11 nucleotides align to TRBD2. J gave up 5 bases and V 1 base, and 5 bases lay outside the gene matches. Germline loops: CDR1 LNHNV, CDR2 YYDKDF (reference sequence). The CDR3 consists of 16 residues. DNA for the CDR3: TGTGCCACCAGCAGAGTTAGCGGGGGGGCCGGAGATACGCAGTATTTT. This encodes CATSRVSGGAGDTQYF.

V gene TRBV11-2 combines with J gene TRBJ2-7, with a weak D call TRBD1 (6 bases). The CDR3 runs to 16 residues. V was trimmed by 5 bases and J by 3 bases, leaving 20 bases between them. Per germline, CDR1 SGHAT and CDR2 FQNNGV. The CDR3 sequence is CASSPIQGQRLYEQYF. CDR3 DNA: TGTGCCAGCAGCCCCATTCAAGGACAGCGACTCTACGAGCAGTACTTC.

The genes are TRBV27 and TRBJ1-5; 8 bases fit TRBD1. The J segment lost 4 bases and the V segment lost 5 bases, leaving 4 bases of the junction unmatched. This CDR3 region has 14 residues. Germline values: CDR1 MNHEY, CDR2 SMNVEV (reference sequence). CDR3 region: CASSAWTGNQPQHF. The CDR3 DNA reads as TGTGCCAGCAGTGCGTGGACAGGGAATCAGCCCCAGCATTTT.

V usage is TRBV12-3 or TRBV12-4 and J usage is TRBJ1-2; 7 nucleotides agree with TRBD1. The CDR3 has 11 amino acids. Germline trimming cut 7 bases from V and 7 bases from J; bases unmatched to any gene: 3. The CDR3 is CASTEGAGYTF. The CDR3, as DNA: TGTGCCAGCACCGAGGGGGCTGGCTACACCTTC.

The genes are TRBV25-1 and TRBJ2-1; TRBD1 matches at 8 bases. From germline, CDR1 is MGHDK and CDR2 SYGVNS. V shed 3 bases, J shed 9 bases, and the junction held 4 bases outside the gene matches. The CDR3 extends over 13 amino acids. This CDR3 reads CASSDRGPSEQFF. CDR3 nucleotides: TGTGCCAGCAGTGACAGGGGGCCTTCTGAGCAGTTCTTC.

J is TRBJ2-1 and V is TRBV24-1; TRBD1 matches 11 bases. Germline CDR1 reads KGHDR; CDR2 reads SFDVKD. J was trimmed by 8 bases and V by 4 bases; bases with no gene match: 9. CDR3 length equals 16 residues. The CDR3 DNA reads TGTGCCACCAGTGACTCCCGGACAGGGGGCCTCTATGAGCAGTTCTTC. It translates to CATSDSRTGGLYEQFF.

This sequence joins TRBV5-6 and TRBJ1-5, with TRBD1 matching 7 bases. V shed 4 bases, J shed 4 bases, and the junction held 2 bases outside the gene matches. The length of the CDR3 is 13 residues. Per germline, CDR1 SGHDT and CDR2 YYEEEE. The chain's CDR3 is CASSVRGNQPQHF. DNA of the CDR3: TGTGCCAGCAGCGTCAGGGGGAATCAGCCCCAGCATTTT.

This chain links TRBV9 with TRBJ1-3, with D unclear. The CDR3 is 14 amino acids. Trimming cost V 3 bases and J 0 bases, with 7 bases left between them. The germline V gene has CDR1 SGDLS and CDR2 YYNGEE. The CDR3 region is CASSGGSSGNTIYF. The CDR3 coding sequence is TGTGCCAGCAGCGGCGGGTCCTCTGGAAACACCATATATTTT.

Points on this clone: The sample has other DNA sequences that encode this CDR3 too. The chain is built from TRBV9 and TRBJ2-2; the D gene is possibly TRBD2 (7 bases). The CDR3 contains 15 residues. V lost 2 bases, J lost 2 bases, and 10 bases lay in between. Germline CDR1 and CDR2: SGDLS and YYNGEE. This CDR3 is CASSVGGTNTGELFF. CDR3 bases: TGTGCCAGCAGCGTCGGGGGGACAAACACCGGGGAGCTGTTTTTT. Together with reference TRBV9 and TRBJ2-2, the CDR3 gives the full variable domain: DSGVTQTPKHLITATGQRVTLRCSPRSGDLSVYWYQQSLDQGLQFLIQYYNGEERAKGNILERFSAQQFPDLHSELNLSSLELGDSALYFCASSVGGTNTGELFFGEGSRLTVL.

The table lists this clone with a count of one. Written as DNA, the CDR3 is TGTGCCAGCTCACCACTTCAGGGGGAAGTTGAAGCTTTCTTT. Amino acids: CASSPLQGEVEAFF. V is TRBV18 and J is TRBJ1-1; 7 nucleotides align to TRBD1. Germline V gene data show CDR1 as KGHSH and CDR2 as LQKENI. Trimming at V came to 1 base and at J to 7 bases, leaving 6 bases not matched to a gene. The CDR3 loop spans 14 amino acids.

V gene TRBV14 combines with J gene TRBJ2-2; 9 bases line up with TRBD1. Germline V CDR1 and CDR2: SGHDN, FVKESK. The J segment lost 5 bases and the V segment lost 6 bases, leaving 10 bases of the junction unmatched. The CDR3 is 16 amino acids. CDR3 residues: CASRPTGTGLTGELFF. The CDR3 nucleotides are TGTGCCAGCAGGCCCACCGGGACAGGGCTAACCGGGGAGCTGTTTTTT.

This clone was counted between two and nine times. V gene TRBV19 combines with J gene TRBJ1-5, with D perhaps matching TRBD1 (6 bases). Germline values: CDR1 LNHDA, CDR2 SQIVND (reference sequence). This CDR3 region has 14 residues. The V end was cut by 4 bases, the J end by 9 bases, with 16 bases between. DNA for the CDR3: TGTGCCAGTAGTACGGGAACAGGGCTCCGGCCCCAGCATTTT. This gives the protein CASSTGTGLRPQHF.

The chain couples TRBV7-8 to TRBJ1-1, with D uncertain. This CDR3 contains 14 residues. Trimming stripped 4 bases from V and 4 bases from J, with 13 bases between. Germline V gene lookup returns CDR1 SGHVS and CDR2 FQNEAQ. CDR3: CASSSRGGGTEAFF. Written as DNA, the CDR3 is TGTGCCAGCAGCTCCCGGGGTGGTGGCACTGAAGCTTTCTTT.

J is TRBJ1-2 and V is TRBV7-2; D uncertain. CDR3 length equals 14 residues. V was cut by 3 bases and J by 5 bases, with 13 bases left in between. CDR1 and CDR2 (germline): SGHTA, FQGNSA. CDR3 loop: CASSFFGNDYGYTF. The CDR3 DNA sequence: TGTGCCAGCAGCTTCTTCGGGAATGATTATGGCTACACCTTC.

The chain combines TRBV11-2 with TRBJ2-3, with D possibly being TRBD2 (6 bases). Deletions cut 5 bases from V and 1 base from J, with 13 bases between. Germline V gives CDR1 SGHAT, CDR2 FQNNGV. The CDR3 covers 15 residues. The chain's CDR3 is CASSPHGGGTDTQYF. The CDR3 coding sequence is TGTGCCAGCAGCCCCCACGGGGGAGGCACAGATACGCAGTATTTT.

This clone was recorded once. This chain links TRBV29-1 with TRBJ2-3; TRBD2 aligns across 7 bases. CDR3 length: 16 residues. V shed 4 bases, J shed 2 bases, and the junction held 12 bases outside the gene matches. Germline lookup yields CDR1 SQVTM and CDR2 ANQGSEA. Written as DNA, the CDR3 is TGCAGCGTTGGCCCGTTGGGGGGGAACCCCACAGATACGCAGTATTTT. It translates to CSVGPLGGNPTDTQYF.

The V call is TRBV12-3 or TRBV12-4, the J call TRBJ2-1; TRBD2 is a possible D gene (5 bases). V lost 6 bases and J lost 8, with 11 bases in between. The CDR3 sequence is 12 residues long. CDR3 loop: CASSFTRYEQFF. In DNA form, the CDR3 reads TGTGCCAGCAGCTTCACTAGGTATGAGCAGTTCTTC.

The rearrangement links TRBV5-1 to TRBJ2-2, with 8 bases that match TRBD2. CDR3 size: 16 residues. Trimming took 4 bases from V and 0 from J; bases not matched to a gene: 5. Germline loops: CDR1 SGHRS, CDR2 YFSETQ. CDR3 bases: TGCGCCAGCAGCCTTAGCGGGGCCGCGAACACCGGGGAGCTGTTTTTT. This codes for CASSLSGAANTGELFF.

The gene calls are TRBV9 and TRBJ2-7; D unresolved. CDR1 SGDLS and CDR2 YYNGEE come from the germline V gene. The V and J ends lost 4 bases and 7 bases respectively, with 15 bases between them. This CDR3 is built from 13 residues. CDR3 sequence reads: CASSLNTRGEQYF. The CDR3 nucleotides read TGTGCCAGCAGCCTTAACACCCGAGGTGAGCAGTACTTC.

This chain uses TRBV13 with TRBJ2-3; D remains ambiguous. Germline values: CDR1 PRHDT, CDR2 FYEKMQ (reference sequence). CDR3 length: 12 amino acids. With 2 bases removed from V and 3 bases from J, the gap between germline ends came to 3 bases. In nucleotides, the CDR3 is TGTGCCAGCAGCTTATCGACAGATACGCAGTATTTT. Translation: CASSLSTDTQYF.

This CDR3 reads CASTPDRDRGAQPQHF. CDR3 nucleotide sequence: TGTGCCAGCACCCCAGACCGGGACAGGGGGGCTCAGCCCCAGCATTTT. The chain couples TRBV6-2 or TRBV6-3 to TRBJ1-5; the match to TRBD1 covers 11 bases. The CDR3 is 16 amino acids. V was pared by 7 bases and J by 6 bases, with 11 bases of the junction left unmatched. Germline V gene sequence: CDR1 MNHEY, CDR2 SVGEGT.

The CDR3 DNA reads as TGTGCCAGCAGCTTGGGGTCAGGGGGGAACACTGAAGCTTTCTTT. It codes for CASSLGSGGNTEAFF. The genes are TRBV5-5 and TRBJ1-1; 7 nucleotides match TRBD1. The CDR3 is made up of 15 amino acids. Trimming cost V 0 bases and J 1 base; bases outside gene matches: 3. The V gene's germline CDR1 is SGHKS and CDR2 YYEKEE (reference sequence). Complete variable domain (other parts from reference TRBV5-5 and TRBJ1-1): DAGVTQSPTHLIKTRGQQVTLRCSPISGHKSVSWYQQVLGQGPQFIFQYYEKEERGRGNFPDRFSARQFPNYSSELNVNALLLGDSALYLCASSLGSGGNTEAFFGQGTRLTVV.

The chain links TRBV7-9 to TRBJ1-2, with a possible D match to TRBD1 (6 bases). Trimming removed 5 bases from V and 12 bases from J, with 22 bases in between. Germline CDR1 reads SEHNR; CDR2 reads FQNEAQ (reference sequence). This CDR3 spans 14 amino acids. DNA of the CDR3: TGTGCCAGCAGCGCCGGGGGGCATTTTGTAAGCGACACCTTC. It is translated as CASSAGGHFVSDTF.

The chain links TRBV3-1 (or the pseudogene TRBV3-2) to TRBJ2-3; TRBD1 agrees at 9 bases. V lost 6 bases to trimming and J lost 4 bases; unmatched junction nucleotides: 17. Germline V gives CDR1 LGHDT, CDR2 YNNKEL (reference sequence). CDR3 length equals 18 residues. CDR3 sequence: CASSLLGLGTGRADTQYF. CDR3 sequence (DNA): TGTGCCAGCAGTCTATTGGGCCTGGGGACAGGGCGAGCAGATACGCAGTATTTT.

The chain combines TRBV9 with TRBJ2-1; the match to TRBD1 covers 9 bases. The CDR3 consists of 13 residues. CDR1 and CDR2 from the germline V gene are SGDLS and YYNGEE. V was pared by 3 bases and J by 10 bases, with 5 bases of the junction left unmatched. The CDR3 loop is CASSATGGWEQFF. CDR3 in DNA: TGTGCCAGCAGCGCCACAGGGGGCTGGGAGCAGTTCTTC.